Only a few counts were recorded for the clone carrying this T cell receptor beta chain. This record belongs to a study of OX40 agonist ivuxolimab in advanced cancers. The germline V gene encodes CDR1 ENHRY and CDR2 SYGVKD. This CDR3 is 13 amino acids long. Trimming stripped 3 bases from V and 4 bases from J, with 6 bases between. Measured with immunoSEQ multiplex PCR; TCRdb has only the in-frame clones, and not every one. Of about 67,000 clones in the sample, roughly 84% were seen once. The receptor's source is an adult with an advanced solid tumor such as melanoma, head and neck, liver or kidney cancer. The sequencing used CD4+ or CD8+ T cells sorted from blood, collected in a trial of the OX40 agonist ivuxolimab. This chain connects TRBV10-3 to TRBJ2-2; D remains unclear. Here the CDR3 reads CAISDRPTGELFF. The CDR3 bases are TGTGCCATCAGTGACAGACCCACCGGGGAGCTGTTTTTT.